These T cell receptor beta chains were read from a single sample in a study of blood T cell repertoires in COVID-19. The table came from immunoSEQ multiplex PCR; TCRdb's copy has only in-frame clones and leaves some out. The table lists under 150,000 clones, approximately 84% of them singletons, with more than 1.3% in the top ten. Material: peripheral blood. The origin of the receptors is a man in his 60s with acute or convalescent COVID-19. CDR3s include the opening cysteine and the closing phenylalanine or tryptophan. The order of the fields is J gene, D gene, clone size, V gene, CDR3 protein, CDR3 DNA. The D gene is left open where the match is weak. Where a row states a size, it is once, few, many or the class of an expanded clone; other rows omit it.

>TRBJ1-1|TRBD1|NA|TRBV2
CASSRDSYSTEAFF
TGTGCCAGCAGTAGGGACAGTTATTCCACTGAAGCTTTCTTT
>TRBJ1-1|NA|NA|TRBV5-1
CASSMGVMNTEAFF
TGCGCCAGCAGCATGGGAGTTATGAACACTGAAGCTTTCTTT
>TRBJ2-2|NA|NA|TRBV24-1
CATSDGGPPGELFF
TGTGCCACCAGTGACGGGGGGCCCCCCGGGGAGCTGTTTTTT
>TRBJ2-3|NA|NA|TRBV5-1
CASSLGADTQYF
TGCGCCAGCAGCTTGGGAGCAGATACGCAGTATTTT
>TRBJ2-2|TRBD2|NA|TRBV9
CASSTSGGPNTGELFF
TGTGCCAGCAGCACAAGCGGGGGTCCGAACACCGGGGAGCTGTTTTTT
>TRBJ2-7|TRBD2|few|TRBV27
CASSSPGLAELEYF
TGTGCCAGCAGTTCGCCGGGACTAGCGGAATTGGAGTACTTC
>TRBJ2-1|TRBD1|NA|TRBV4-1
CASSLQGNEQFF
TGCGCCAGCAGCCTACAGGGGAATGAGCAGTTCTTC
>TRBJ1-1|NA|NA|TRBV19
CASSIEVNTEAFF
TGTGCCAGTAGTATCGAGGTGAACACTGAAGCTTTCTTT
>TRBJ2-5|TRBD1|once|TRBV19
CASSHTGGKETQYF
TGTGCCAGTAGCCATACAGGGGGCAAAGAGACCCAGTACTTC
>TRBJ2-7|NA|once|TRBV2
CASSMEGYEQYF
TGTGCCAGCAGCATGGAGGGCTACGAGCAGTACTTC
>TRBJ1-2|TRBD1|NA|TRBV19
CASSRTGTGFPFYGYTF
TGTGCCAGTAGTCGTACCGGGACAGGTTTTCCCTTCTATGGCTACACCTTC
>TRBJ2-7|TRBD2|NA|TRBV13
CASSLGFPGGYEQYF
TGTGCCAGCAGCTTAGGTTTTCCGGGGGGGTACGAGCAGTACTTC
>TRBJ1-1|TRBD1|NA|TRBV27
CASKGTVNTEAFF
TGTGCCAGCAAGGGGACAGTGAACACTGAAGCTTTCTTT
>TRBJ1-1|NA|few|TRBV5-1
CASSLVGGPMNTEAFF
TGCGCCAGCAGCTTGGTCGGGGGACCAATGAACACTGAAGCTTTCTTT
>TRBJ1-5|TRBD1|NA|TRBV5-1
CASSIQPGQDQPQHF
TGCGCCAGCAGCATACAACCGGGACAGGATCAGCCCCAGCATTTT